The sample holds a few counts of the clone carrying this TCR beta chain. Its antigen remains unknown. The data belong to a study of CD8 T cells in ankylosing spondylitis. TCRdb re-called the 5' RACE reads with MiXCR, one entry per CDR3 protein. Among about 500,000 distinct CDR3 sequences listed, under 5.5% were seen once. V shed 4 bases and J 5 bases; nucleotides not matched to a gene: 11. There are 17 residues in the CDR3. Looked up from germline, CDR1 is SGHTA and CDR2 is FQGNSA. General study results and limits: A motif of under 10 highly homologous TCR beta variants was seen as apparently characteristic of ankylosing spondylitis blood. Significant enrichment of disease-linked clones was reportedly seen in matched ankylosing spondylitis synovial fluid.

Sequenced: blood, either unsorted or a sorted T cell fraction (not recorded which). The genes are TRBV7-2 and TRBJ2-7; 13 positions agree with TRBD2. The clonotype comes from a male donor with ankylosing spondylitis. The CDR3, as DNA: TGTGCCAGCAGCTCAAGGACTAGCGGGAGTAGGGAAAACGAGCAGTACTTC. Amino acid sequence: CASSSRTSGSRENEQYF.